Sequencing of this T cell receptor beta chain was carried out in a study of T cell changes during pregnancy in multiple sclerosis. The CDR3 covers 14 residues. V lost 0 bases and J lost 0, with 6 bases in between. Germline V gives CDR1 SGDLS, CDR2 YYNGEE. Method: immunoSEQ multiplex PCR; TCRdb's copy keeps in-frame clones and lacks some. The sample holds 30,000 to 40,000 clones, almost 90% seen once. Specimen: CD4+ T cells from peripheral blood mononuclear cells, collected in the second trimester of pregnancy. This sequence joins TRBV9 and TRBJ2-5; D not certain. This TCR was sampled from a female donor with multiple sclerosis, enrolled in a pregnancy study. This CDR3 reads CASSVESDQETQYF. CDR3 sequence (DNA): TGTGCCAGCAGCGTAGAAAGCGACCAAGAGACCCAGTACTTC.